This T cell receptor (beta chain) appears in the sequencing data of a study of shared clonotypes between healthy human individuals. Broader study findings: Naive CD4 clonotype sharing across four donors was 5% to 6%. Naive subsets typically showed greater estimated richness than memory subsets. The small donor group covered limited genetic and exposure diversity. What rarefaction showed was incomplete sorted-subset sequencing despite large depth.

Notes on this clone: The antigen remains unidentified.

Profiling relied on immunoSEQ multiplex PCR, and the TCRdb table lists in-frame clones only, not all of them. Among about 2 million clones listed, 85% to 95% were seen once. The CDR3 sequence is 14 residues long. Germline V CDR1 and CDR2: MNHNY, SVGAGI (reference sequence). The ends were cut back, 4 bases at V and 6 bases at J, with 15 bases in the middle. This receptor was taken from a man younger than 35 in good health. The V call is TRBV6-6, the J call TRBJ1-1; the D gene is possibly TRBD1 (6 bases). Sequences were obtained from naive CD4+ T cells sorted from blood. Noted subset: CD45RA+ positively selected. CDR3 in amino acids: CASSFEQGTAEAFF. CDR3 coding DNA: TGTGCCAGCAGTTTTGAACAGGGAACGGCTGAAGCTTTCTTT.